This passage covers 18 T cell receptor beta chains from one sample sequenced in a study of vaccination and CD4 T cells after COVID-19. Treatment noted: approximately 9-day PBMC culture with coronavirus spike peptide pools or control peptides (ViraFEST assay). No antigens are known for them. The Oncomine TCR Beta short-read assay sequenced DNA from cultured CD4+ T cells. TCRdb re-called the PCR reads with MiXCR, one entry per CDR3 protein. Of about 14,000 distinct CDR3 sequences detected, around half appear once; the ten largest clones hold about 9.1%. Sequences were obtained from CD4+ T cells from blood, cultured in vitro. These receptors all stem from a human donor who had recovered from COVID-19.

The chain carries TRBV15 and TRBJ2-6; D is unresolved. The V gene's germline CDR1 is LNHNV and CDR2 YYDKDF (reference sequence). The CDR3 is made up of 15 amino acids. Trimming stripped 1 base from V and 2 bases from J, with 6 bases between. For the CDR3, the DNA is TGTGCCACCAGCAGAGCCACGACTGGGGCCAACGTCCTGACTTTC. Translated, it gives CATSRATTGANVLTF.

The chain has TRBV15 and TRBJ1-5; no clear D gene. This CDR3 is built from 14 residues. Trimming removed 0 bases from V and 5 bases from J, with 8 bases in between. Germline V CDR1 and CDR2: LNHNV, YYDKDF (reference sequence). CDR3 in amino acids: CATSRDGVYQPQHF. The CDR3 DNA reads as TGTGCCACCAGCAGAGATGGCGTGTATCAGCCCCAGCATTTT.

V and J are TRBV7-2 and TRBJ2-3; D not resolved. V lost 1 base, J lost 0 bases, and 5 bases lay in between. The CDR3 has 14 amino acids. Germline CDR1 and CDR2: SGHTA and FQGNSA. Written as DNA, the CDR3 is TGTGCCAGCAGCTTAGTTGTTAGCACAGATACGCAGTATTTT. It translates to CASSLVVSTDTQYF. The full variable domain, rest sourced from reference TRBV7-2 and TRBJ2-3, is GAGVSQSPSNKVTEKGKDVELRCDPISGHTALYWYRQSLGQGLEFLIYFQGNSAPDKSGLPSDRFSAERTGGSVSTLTIQRTQQEDSAVYLCASSLVVSTDTQYFGPGTRLTVL.

The CDR3 sequence is CASLRQTANTGELFF. CDR3 coding DNA: TGTGCCAGCTTACGGCAGACCGCGAACACCGGGGAGCTGTTTTTT. The genes are TRBV28 and TRBJ2-2; D gene unclear. CDR3 length: 15 amino acids. The V and J ends lost 8 bases and 0 bases respectively, with 13 bases between them. Germline lookup yields CDR1 MDHEN and CDR2 SYDVKM. The full variable domain, in which reference TRBV28 and TRBJ2-2 provide the parts outside the CDR3, is DVKVTQSSRYLVKRTGEKVFLECVQDMDHENMFWYRQDPGLGLRLIYFSYDVKMKEKGDIPEGYSVSREKKERFSLILESASTNQTSMYLCASLRQTANTGELFFGEGSRLTVL.

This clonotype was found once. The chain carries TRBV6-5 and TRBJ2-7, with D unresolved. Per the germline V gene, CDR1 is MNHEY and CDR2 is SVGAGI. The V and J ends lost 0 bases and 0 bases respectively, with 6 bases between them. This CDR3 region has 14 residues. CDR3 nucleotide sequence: TGTGCCAGCAGTTACTCGGCCATCTCCTACGAGCAGTACTTC. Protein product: CASSYSAISYEQYF.

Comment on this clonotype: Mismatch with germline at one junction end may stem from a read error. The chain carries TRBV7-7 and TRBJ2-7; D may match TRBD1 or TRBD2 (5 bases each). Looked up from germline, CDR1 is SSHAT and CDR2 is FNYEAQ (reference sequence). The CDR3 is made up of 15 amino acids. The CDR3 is CASSLAHGASYEQYF. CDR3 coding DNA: TGTGCTAGCAGCTTAGCGCATGGGGCCTCCTACGAGCAGTACTTC.

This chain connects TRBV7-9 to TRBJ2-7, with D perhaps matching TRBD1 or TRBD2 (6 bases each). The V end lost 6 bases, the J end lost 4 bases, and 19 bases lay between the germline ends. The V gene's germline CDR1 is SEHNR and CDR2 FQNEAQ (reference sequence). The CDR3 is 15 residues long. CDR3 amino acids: CASRPPWGAGYEQYF. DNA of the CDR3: TGTGCCAGCAGACCCCCTTGGGGGGCCGGATACGAGCAGTACTTC.

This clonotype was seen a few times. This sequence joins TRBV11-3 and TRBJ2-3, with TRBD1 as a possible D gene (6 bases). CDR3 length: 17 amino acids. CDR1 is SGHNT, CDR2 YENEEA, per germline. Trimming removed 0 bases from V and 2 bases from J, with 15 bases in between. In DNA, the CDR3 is TGTGCCAGCAGCTTAGATCGTTGGGGGCCTCACACAGATACGCAGTATTTT. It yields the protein CASSLDRWGPHTDTQYF.

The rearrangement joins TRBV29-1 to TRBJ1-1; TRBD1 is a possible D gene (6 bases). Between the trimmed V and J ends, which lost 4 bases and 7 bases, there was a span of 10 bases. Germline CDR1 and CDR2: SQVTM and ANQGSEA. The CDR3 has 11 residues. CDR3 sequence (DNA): TGCAGCGTTGCGACAGGTCGTGAAGCTTTCTTT. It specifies CSVATGREAFF.

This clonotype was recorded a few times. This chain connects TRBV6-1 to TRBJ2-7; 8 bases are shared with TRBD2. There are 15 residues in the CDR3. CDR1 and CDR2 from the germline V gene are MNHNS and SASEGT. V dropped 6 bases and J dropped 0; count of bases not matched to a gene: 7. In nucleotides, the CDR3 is TGTGCCAGCAGAATGACTAGCGCTTACTCCTACGAGCAGTACTTC. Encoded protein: CASRMTSAYSYEQYF.

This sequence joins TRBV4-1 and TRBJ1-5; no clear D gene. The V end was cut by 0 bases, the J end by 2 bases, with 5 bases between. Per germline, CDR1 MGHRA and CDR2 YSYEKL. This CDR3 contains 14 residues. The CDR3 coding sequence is TGCGCCAGCAGCCAAGAACAACGCAATCAGCCCCAGCATTTT. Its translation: CASSQEQRNQPQHF.

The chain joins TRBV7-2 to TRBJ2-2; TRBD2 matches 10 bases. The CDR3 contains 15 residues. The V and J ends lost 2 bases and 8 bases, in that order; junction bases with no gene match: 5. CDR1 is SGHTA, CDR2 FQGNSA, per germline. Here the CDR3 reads CASSLSLAGVGELFF. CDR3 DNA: TGTGCCAGCAGCTTATCTCTAGCGGGAGTGGGGGAGCTGTTTTTT.

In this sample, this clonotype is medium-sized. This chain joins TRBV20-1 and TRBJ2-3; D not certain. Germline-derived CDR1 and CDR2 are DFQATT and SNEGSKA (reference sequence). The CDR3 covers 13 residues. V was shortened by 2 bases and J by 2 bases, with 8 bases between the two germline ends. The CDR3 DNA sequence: TGCAGTGCTAGACTCTCTCTCACAGATACGCAGTATTTT. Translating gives CSARLSLTDTQYF.

The DNA of the CDR3 is TGTGCCAGCAGTTTCTCCTATGGGGAGAGGATAACCTTCTACGAGCAGTACTTC. Translated: CASSFSYGERITFYEQYF. V usage is TRBV12-3 or TRBV12-4 and J usage is TRBJ2-7; tentatively, D is TRBD2 (5 bases). V dropped 3 bases and J dropped 3 bases, with 24 bases sitting between them. The CDR3 has 18 amino acids.

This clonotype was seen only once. The CDR3 sequence: CASSFSGGTREKLFF. The CDR3 DNA reads TGTGCCAGCAGCTTCTCAGGGGGCACGAGAGAAAAACTGTTTTTT. The rearrangement links TRBV7-9 to TRBJ1-4; 8 bases line up with TRBD1. The junction had 8 bases not matched to a gene; V was cut back by 3 bases and J by 8 bases. Germline lookup yields CDR1 SEHNR and CDR2 FQNEAQ (reference sequence). This CDR3 spans 15 amino acids.

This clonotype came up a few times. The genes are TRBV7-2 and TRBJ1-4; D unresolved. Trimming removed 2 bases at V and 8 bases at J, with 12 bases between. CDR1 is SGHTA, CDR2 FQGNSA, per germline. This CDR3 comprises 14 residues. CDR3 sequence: CASSLSWAQEKLFF. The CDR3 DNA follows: TGTGCCAGCAGCTTAAGTTGGGCGCAGGAAAAACTGTTTTTT. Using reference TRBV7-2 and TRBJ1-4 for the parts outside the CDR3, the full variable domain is GAGVSQSPSNKVTEKGKDVELRCDPISGHTALYWYRQSLGQGLEFLIYFQGNSAPDKSGLPSDRFSAERTGGSVSTLTIQRTQQEDSAVYLCASSLSWAQEKLFFGSGTQLSVL.

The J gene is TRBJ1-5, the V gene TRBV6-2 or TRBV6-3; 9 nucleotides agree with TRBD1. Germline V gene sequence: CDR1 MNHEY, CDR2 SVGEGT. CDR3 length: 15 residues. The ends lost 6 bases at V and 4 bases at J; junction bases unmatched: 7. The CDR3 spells CASRPTGGINQPQHF. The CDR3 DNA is TGTGCCAGCAGACCGACAGGGGGTATTAATCAGCCCCAGCATTTT.

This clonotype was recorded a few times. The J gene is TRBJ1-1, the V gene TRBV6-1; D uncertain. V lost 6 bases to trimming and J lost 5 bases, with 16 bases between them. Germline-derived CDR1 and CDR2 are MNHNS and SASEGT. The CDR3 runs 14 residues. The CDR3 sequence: CASSGFESGTEAFF. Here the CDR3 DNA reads TGTGCCAGCAGCGGATTTGAGAGTGGTACTGAAGCTTTCTTT.